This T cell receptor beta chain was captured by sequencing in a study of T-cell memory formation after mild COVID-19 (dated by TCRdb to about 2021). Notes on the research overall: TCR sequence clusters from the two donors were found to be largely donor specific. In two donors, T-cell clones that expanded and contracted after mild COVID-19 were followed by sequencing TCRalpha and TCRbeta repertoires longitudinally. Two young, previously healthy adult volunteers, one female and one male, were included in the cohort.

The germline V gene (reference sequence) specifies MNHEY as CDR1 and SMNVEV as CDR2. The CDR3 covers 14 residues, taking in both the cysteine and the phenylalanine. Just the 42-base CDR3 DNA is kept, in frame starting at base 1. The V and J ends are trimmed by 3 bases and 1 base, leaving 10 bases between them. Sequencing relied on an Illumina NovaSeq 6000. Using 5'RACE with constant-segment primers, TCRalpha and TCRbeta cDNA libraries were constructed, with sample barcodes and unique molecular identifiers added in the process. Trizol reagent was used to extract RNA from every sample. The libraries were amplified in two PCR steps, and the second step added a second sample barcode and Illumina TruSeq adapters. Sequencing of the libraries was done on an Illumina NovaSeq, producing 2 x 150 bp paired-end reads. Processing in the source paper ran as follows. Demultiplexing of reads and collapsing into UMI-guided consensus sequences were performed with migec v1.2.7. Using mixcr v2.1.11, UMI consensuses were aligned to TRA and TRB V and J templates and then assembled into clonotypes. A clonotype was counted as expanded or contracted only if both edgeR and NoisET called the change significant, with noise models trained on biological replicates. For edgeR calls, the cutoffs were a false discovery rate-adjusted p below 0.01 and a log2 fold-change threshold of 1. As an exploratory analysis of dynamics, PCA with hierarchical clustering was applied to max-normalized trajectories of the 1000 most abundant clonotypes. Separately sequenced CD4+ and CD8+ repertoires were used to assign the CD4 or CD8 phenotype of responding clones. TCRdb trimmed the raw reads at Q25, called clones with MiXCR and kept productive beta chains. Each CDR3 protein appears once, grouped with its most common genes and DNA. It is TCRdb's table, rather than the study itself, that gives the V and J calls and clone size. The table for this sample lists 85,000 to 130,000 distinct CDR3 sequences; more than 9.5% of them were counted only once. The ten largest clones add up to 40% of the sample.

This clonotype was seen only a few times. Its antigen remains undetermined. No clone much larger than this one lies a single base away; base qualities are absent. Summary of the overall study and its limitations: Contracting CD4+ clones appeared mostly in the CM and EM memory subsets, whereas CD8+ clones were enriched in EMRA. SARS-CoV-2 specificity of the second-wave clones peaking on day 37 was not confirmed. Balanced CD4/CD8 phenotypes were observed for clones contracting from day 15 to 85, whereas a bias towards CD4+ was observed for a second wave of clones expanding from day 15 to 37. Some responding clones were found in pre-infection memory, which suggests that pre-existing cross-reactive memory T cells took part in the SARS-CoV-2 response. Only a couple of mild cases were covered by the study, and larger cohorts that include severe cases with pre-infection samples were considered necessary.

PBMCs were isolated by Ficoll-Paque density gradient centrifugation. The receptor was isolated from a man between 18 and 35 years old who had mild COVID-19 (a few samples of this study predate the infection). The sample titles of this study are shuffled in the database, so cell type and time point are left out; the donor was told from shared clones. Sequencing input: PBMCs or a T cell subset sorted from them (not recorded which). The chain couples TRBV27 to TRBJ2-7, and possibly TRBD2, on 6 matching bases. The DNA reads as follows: TGTGCCAGCAGTTTTTTCGGGGGATCCTACGAGCAGTACTTC. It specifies CASSFFGGSYEQYF.